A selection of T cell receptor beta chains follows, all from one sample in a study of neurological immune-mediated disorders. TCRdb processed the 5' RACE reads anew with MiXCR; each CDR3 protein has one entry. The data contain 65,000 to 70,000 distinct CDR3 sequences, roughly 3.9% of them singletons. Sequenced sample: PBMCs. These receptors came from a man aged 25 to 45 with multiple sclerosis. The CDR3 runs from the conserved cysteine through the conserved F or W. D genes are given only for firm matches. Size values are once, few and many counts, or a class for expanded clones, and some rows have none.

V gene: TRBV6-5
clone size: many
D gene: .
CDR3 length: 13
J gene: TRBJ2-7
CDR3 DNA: TGTGCCAGCAGTTACTCAAGTTCCTACGAGCAGTACTTC
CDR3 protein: CASSYSSSYEQYF

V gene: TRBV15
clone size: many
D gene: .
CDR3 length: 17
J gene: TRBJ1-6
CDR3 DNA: TGTGCCACCAGCAAGGCGAGGGCCGGGGCCTATAATTCACCCCTCCACTTT
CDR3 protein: CATSKARAGAYNSPLHF

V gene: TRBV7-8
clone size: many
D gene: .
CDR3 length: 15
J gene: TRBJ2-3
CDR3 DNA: TGTGCCAGCAGGCCAAGGGGGATAGTGACAGATACGCAGTATTTT
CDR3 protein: CASRPRGIVTDTQYF

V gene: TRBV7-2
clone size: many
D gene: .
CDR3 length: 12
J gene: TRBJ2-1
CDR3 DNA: TGTGCCAGCAGCTTAATTAGAGATGAGCAGTTCTTC
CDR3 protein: CASSLIRDEQFF

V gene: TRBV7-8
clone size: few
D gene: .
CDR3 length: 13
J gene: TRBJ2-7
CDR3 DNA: TGTGCCAGCAGCTTGAAGGCGAAAGGAGAGCAGTACTTC
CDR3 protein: CASSLKAKGEQYF

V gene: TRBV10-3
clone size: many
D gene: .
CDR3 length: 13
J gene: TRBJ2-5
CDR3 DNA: TGTGCCATCAGAGACTCCGTCGGGGAGACCCAGTACTTC
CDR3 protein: CAIRDSVGETQYF

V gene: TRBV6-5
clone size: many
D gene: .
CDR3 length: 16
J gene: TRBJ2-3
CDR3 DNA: TGTGCCAGCAGTTACTCGAGCTGGGGATACACAGATACGCAGTATTTT
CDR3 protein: CASSYSSWGYTDTQYF

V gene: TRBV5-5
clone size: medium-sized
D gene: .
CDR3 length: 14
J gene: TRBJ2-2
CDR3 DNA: TGTGCCAGCAGCCCCCGGGGGAACACCGGGGAGCTGTTTTTT
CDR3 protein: CASSPRGNTGELFF

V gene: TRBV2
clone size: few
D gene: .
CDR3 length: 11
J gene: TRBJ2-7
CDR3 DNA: TGTGCCAGCAGTGAAGGGTACGAGCAGTACTTC
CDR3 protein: CASSEGYEQYF

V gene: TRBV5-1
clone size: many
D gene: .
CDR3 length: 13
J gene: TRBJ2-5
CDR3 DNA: TGCGCCAGCAGCTCCTTGCCTCAAGAGACCCAGTACTTC
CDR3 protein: CASSSLPQETQYF

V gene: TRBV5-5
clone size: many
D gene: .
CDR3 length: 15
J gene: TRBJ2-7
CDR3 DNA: TGTGCCAGCAGCGTCGCTGATCAGGGGTTAGGGGAGCAGTACTTC
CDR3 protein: CASSVADQGLGEQYF

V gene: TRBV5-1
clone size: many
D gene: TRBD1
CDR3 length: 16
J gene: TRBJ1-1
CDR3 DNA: TGCGCCAGCAGCTTGGGGGACAGGAGACGGAACACTGAAGCTTTCTTT
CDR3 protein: CASSLGDRRRNTEAFF

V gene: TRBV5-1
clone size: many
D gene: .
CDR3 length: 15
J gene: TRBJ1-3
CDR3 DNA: TGCGCCAGCAGCTTGGCCGGCAGAGAAGGAAACACCATATATTTT
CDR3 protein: CASSLAGREGNTIYF

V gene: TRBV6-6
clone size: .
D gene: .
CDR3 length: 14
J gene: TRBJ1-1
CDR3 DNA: TGTGCCAGCAGTTATACCGCAGGGAACACTGAAGCTTTCTTT
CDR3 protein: CASSYTAGNTEAFF

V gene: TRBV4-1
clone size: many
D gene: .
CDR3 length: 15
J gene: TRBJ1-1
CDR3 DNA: TGCGCCAGCAGCCAAGTTGTGGAGGGGAGGACTGAAGCTTTCTTT
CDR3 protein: CASSQVVEGRTEAFF

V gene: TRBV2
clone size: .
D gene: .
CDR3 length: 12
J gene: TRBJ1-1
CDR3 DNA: TGTGCCAGCAGAAATATAACCACTGAAGCTTTCTTT
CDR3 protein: CASRNITTEAFF

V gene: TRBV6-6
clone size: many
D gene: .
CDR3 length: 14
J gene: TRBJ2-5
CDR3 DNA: TGTGCCAGCAGAAGACAGGAGAACCAAGAGACCCAGTACTTC
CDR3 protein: CASRRQENQETQYF

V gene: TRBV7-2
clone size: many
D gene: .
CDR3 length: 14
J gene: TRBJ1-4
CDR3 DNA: TGTGCCAGCAGCCCGACCAGGGTAGGCGAAAAACTGTTTTTT
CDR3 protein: CASSPTRVGEKLFF

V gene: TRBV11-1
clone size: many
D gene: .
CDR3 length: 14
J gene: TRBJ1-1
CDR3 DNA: TGTGCCAGCAGCTTAAACACAGGGAGGACTGAAGCTTTCTTT
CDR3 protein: CASSLNTGRTEAFF

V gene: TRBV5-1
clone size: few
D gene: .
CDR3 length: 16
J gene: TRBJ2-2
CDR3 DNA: TGCGCCAGCAGCTTGGCCGGGCTCTACAACACCGGGGAGCTGTTTTTT
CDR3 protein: CASSLAGLYNTGELFF

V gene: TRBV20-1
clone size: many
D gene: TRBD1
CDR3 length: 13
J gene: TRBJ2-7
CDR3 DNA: TGCAGTGCTAGGAGACAGGGAACCTACGAGCAGTACTTC
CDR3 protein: CSARRQGTYEQYF

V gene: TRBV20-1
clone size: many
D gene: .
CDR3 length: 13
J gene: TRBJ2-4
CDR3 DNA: TGCAGTGCTCGCCCAGACACGAAAAACATTCAGTACTTC
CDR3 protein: CSARPDTKNIQYF

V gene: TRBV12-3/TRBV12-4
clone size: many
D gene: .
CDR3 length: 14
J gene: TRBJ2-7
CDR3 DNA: TGTGCCAGCGGACTGACGGCCTGGGTTGATGAGCAGTACTTC
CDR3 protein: CASGLTAWVDEQYF

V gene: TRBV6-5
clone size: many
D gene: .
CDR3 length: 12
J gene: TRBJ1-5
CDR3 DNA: TGTGCCACCCGGGGCCCTAATCAGCCCCAGCATTTT
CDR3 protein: CATRGPNQPQHF

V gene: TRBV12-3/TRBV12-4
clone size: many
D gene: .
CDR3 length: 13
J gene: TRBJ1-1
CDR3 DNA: TGTGCCAGCAGTTTAGCCCTAAACGCTGAAGCTTTCTTT
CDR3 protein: CASSLALNAEAFF

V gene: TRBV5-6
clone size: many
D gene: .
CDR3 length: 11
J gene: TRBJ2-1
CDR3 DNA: TGTGCCAGCAGCTTGGGCAGACGCCCGTTCTTC
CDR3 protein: CASSLGRRPFF

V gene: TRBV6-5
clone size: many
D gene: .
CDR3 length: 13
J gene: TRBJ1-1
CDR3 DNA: TGTGCCAGCAGTTACTCGGACACGACTGAAGCTTTCTTT
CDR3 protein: CASSYSDTTEAFF